A single sample gave rise to the 32 T cell receptor beta chains below, sequenced in a study of identical twins. Each CDR3 protein gets one entry after TCRdb re-called the 5' RACE reads with MiXCR. This sample has roughly 720,000 distinct CDR3 sequences; roughly 20% occur once, and the top ten carry 13%. This sample was shared with a second study, whose subject was T cells expressing NK-cell markers.

Input material: PBMCs. The receptors stem from a young woman in good health.

V gene TRBV10-3 combines with J gene TRBJ1-2; 8 bases are shared with TRBD1. V lost 5 bases to trimming and J lost 6 bases; unmatched junction nucleotides: 14. The CDR3 runs to 16 residues. The germline gives CDR1 ENHRY, CDR2 SYGVKD. CDR3 loop: CAISNLLTAGGDGYTF. The CDR3 DNA sequence: TGTGCCATCAGTAACCTCCTAACGGCAGGGGGCGATGGCTACACCTTC.

The chain couples TRBV14 to TRBJ2-1; weak D call: TRBD2 (6 bases). The germline CDR1 and CDR2 sequences are SGHDN and FVKESK. V was cut by 4 bases and J by 8 bases, with 18 bases left in between. The CDR3 is 15 amino acids. DNA of the CDR3: TGTGCCAGCAGCCCCCTCGGGACTCCTAGCCATGAGCAGTTCTTC. It yields the protein CASSPLGTPSHEQFF. Together with reference TRBV14 and TRBJ2-1, the CDR3 gives the full variable domain: EAGVTQFPSHSVIEKGQTVTLRCDPISGHDNLYWYRRVMGKEIKFLLHFVKESKQDESGMPNNRFLAERTGGTYSTLKVQPAELEDSGVYFCASSPLGTPSHEQFFGPGTRLTVL.

The chain joins TRBV20-1 to TRBJ1-1; possibly TRBD1 for D (6 bases). The CDR3 runs 13 residues. The germline V gene encodes CDR1 DFQATT and CDR2 SNEGSKA (reference sequence). The V and J ends lost 6 bases and 1 base respectively, with 12 bases between them. CDR3: CSATGTPNTEAFF. In DNA, the CDR3 is TGCAGTGCCACCGGGACACCGAACACTGAAGCTTTCTTT.

This clonotype was counted a few times. The rearrangement uses TRBV21-1 and TRBJ2-3. TRBV21-1 is an annotated pseudogene. This CDR3 region has 14 residues. CDR3 residues: CASSDGGAKDTQYF. The CDR3 DNA reads TGTGCCAGCAGCGATGGCGGAGCCAAGGATACGCAGTATTTT.

This clonotype was seen a handful of times. The chain carries TRBV12-3 or TRBV12-4 and TRBJ2-1; weak D call: TRBD2 (5 bases). V was clipped by 8 bases and J by 7 bases, with 18 bases between them. The CDR3 is made up of 14 amino acids. The CDR3 region is CASRAGPTKNEQFF. The CDR3 DNA is TGTGCCAGCCGGGCGGGCCCCACAAAGAATGAGCAGTTCTTC.

The chain links TRBV7-2 to TRBJ2-1; a possible D gene is TRBD2 (5 bases). The CDR3 sequence is 15 residues long. The germline V gene encodes CDR1 SGHTA and CDR2 FQGNSA. Between the trimmed V and J ends, which lost 6 bases and 0 bases, there was a span of 12 bases. The CDR3 sequence is CASSRTSRSYNEQFF. CDR3 in DNA: TGTGCCAGCAGTCGGACTTCGCGCTCCTACAATGAGCAGTTCTTC.

The rearrangement joins TRBV18 to TRBJ2-1; 13 positions agree with TRBD2. The ends lost 3 bases at V and 9 bases at J; junction bases unmatched: 2. CDR1 KGHSH and CDR2 LQKENI come from the germline V gene. CDR3 length equals 14 residues. In DNA form, the CDR3 reads TGTGCCAGCTCACCGGGACTAGCGGGATTTGAGCAGTTCTTC. Translation gives CASSPGLAGFEQFF.

CDR3 in amino acids: CSARVLAGGETQYF. The CDR3 coding sequence is TGCAGTGCTAGAGTACTAGCGGGGGGGGAGACCCAGTACTTC. The chain links TRBV20-1 to TRBJ2-5, with 13 bases matching TRBD2. CDR3 size: 14 residues. V was pared by 1 base and J by 5 bases, with 1 base of the junction left unmatched. The germline gives CDR1 DFQATT, CDR2 SNEGSKA (reference sequence).

The chain employs TRBV5-6 and TRBJ2-1, with TRBD1 matching over 8 bases. Germline V lookup: CDR1 SGHDT, CDR2 YYEEEE. The CDR3 has 15 amino acids. V lost 2 bases to trimming and J lost 4 bases; unmatched junction nucleotides: 5. The CDR3 sequence: CASSFGNRGYNEQFF. The CDR3 DNA reads TGTGCCAGCAGCTTCGGAAACAGGGGGTACAATGAGCAGTTCTTC.

This clonotype was recorded a few times. V usage is TRBV20-1 and J usage is TRBJ2-1; TRBD2 matches 10 bases. The ends lost 5 bases at V and 6 bases at J; junction bases unmatched: 10. The CDR3 is 15 amino acids. The germline gives CDR1 DFQATT, CDR2 SNEGSKA (reference sequence). CDR3 region: CSAGGGTSVSNEQFF. CDR3 coding DNA: TGCAGTGCTGGAGGGGGGACTAGCGTTTCCAATGAGCAGTTCTTC.

The V and J genes are TRBV11-2 and TRBJ2-3; 9 bases are shared with TRBD2. The CDR3 is 16 amino acids. Trimming at V came to 3 bases and at J to 5 bases, leaving 9 bases not matched to a gene. CDR1 is SGHAT, CDR2 FQNNGV, per germline. Written as DNA, the CDR3 is TGTGCCAGCAGCTTCTTGCCGGGACTAGCTGTAGATACGCAGTATTTT. It is translated as CASSFLPGLAVDTQYF.

The V call is TRBV30, the J call TRBJ1-5; TRBD1 agrees at 10 bases. The CDR3 length is 14 residues. Germline-derived CDR1 and CDR2 are GTSNPN and SVGIG (reference sequence). V shed 5 bases, J shed 2 bases, and the junction held 3 bases outside the gene matches. CDR3 loop: CAWEGQGGNQPQHF. The CDR3 bases are TGTGCCTGGGAAGGACAGGGGGGCAATCAGCCCCAGCATTTT. Complete variable domain (other parts from reference TRBV30 and TRBJ1-5): SQTIHQWPATLVQPVGSPLSLECTVEGTSNPNLYWYRQAAGRGLQLLFYSVGIGQISSEVPQNLSASRPQDRQFILSSKKLLLSDSGFYLCAWEGQGGNQPQHFGDGTRLSIL.

This chain uses TRBV6-1 with TRBJ2-3, with D possibly being TRBD2 (6 bases). The V end was cut by 10 bases, the J end by 4 bases, with 12 bases between. CDR1 and CDR2 (germline): MNHNS, SASEGT. This CDR3 is built from 12 residues. CDR3 residues: CATGGISDTQYF. In DNA, the CDR3 is TGTGCCACCGGGGGAATCTCAGATACGCAGTATTTT.

This chain uses TRBV24-1 with TRBJ2-1; D is uncertain. The CDR3 sequence is 11 residues long. The V end lost 7 bases, the J end lost 13 bases, and 13 bases lay between the germline ends. Germline V gene lookup returns CDR1 KGHDR and CDR2 SFDVKD. This CDR3 is CATRDRNPQFF. CDR3 sequence (DNA): TGTGCCACCAGGGACCGGAACCCACAGTTCTTC.

This chain links TRBV28 with TRBJ2-5; TRBD1 aligns across 12 bases. The CDR3 is made up of 15 amino acids. Germline-derived CDR1 and CDR2 are MDHEN and SYDVKM. Germline trimming cut 4 bases from V and 5 bases from J; bases unmatched to any gene: 5. CDR3 in amino acids: CASSSPGTGGETQYF. Written as DNA, the CDR3 is TGTGCCAGCAGTTCTCCCGGGACAGGGGGCGAGACCCAGTACTTC.

There are many counts of this clonotype. The CDR3 protein is CASRADGNQPQHF. For the CDR3, the DNA is TGTGCCAGCAGAGCGGACGGCAATCAGCCCCAGCATTTT. The chain uses TRBV6-6 and TRBJ1-5; no clear D gene. The CDR3 spans 13 residues. V dropped 6 bases and J dropped 2 bases, with 8 bases sitting between them. Germline V gives CDR1 MNHNY, CDR2 SVGAGI (reference sequence).

Only a few counts were recorded for this clonotype. The chain recombines TRBV5-1 with TRBJ2-3; 7 nucleotides agree with TRBD2. The germline gives CDR1 SGHRS, CDR2 YFSETQ. The CDR3 sequence is 16 residues long. The V gene end was trimmed by 2 bases and the J gene end by 2 bases; junction bases not matched to a gene: 8. The CDR3 region has the DNA TGCGCCAGCAGCTTCGGGACTATTCCCTACACAGATACGCAGTATTTT. It translates to CASSFGTIPYTDTQYF.

This clonotype was observed a handful of times. This rearrangement joins TRBV7-9 to TRBJ2-1; D is ambiguous. Looked up from germline, CDR1 is SEHNR and CDR2 is FQNEAQ (reference sequence). The CDR3 extends over 16 amino acids. Trimming removed 2 bases from V and 0 bases from J, with 11 bases in between. The CDR3 sequence is CASSLYLASSYNEQFF. CDR3 DNA: TGTGCCAGCAGCTTATATCTGGCCAGCTCCTACAATGAGCAGTTCTTC.

This sequence joins TRBV7-2 and TRBJ2-7; tentative D call: TRBD2 (6 bases). The germline V gene encodes CDR1 SGHTA and CDR2 FQGNSA. Trimming shortened V by 5 bases and J by 3 bases, and 14 bases separated the two germline ends. This CDR3 contains 14 residues. The CDR3 sequence: CASSRAWDFYEQYF. The CDR3 bases are TGTGCCAGCAGCCGGGCTTGGGACTTCTACGAGCAGTACTTC.

The rearrangement links TRBV29-1 to TRBJ1-4; 7 nucleotides align to TRBD1. The J segment lost 7 bases and the V segment lost 5 bases, leaving 4 bases of the junction unmatched. The CDR3 is 12 amino acids. Per the germline V gene, CDR1 is SQVTM and CDR2 is ANQGSEA. In nucleotides, the CDR3 is TGCAGCGTTCGATACAGGGGTGAAAAACTGTTTTTT. Amino acids: CSVRYRGEKLFF.

The chain has TRBV24-1 and TRBJ1-3, with TRBD1 matching 7 bases. Looked up from germline, CDR1 is KGHDR and CDR2 is SFDVKD. The trim removed 9 bases at V and 3 bases at J, leaving 7 bases unmatched. The CDR3 has 14 residues. The CDR3, as DNA: TGTGCCACCGGAGAAGGGGGCGGTGGAAACACCATATATTTT. Residues: CATGEGGGGNTIYF.

This chain joins TRBV6-2 or TRBV6-3 and TRBJ2-1, with D possibly called TRBD1 or TRBD2 (6 bases each). This CDR3 is built from 16 residues. Looked up from germline, CDR1 is MNHEY and CDR2 is SVGEGT. With 2 bases removed from V and 4 bases from J, the gap between germline ends came to 15 bases. The CDR3 nucleotides read TGTGCCAGCAGTTACCTCGGGGGCGGGATTTACAATGAGCAGTTCTTC. Residues: CASSYLGGGIYNEQFF.

The sample holds a few counts of this clonotype. The genes are TRBV20-1 and TRBJ1-3; D perhaps matches TRBD1 (6 bases). V was trimmed by 6 bases and J by 0 bases, leaving 12 bases between them. The CDR3 runs 14 residues. The germline CDR1 and CDR2 sequences are DFQATT and SNEGSKA (reference sequence). The CDR3 coding sequence is TGCAGTGCGCAGACAGGCACCTCTGGAAACACCATATATTTT. This gives the protein CSAQTGTSGNTIYF.

This clonotype has more than one count but fewer than ten. The rearrangement uses TRBV6-2 or TRBV6-3 and TRBJ1-2, with D unclear. The V gene's germline CDR1 is MNHEY and CDR2 SVGEGT. Trimming took off 0 bases at V and 3 bases at J, with 8 bases between the two ends. This CDR3 spans 14 amino acids. DNA of the CDR3: TGTGCCAGCAGTTACTCGACATCCTACTATGGCTACACCTTC. The encoded protein is CASSYSTSYYGYTF.

The CDR3 sequence is CASSPPTSGSTYEQYF. The DNA for the CDR3 is TGTGCCAGCAGTCCACCCACTAGCGGGAGTACCTACGAGCAGTACTTC. The V call is TRBV7-9, the J call TRBJ2-7; 11 bases agree with TRBD2. With V trimmed by 6 bases and J by 2 bases, 9 bases remained unmatched. The CDR3 is 16 amino acids. The germline V gene encodes CDR1 SEHNR and CDR2 FQNEAQ (reference sequence).

This clonotype has more than one count but fewer than ten. This chain uses TRBV6-1 with TRBJ2-7; TRBD1 is a possible D gene (5 bases). Trimming pared 5 bases from V and 7 bases from J, leaving 18 bases between. The germline V gene has CDR1 MNHNS and CDR2 SASEGT. The CDR3 extends over 14 amino acids. The DNA of the CDR3 is TGTGCCAGCAGTCATAGGGGTTTGGTGGCGGAGCAGTACTTC. Amino acids: CASSHRGLVAEQYF.

The CDR3 protein is CAARRQSREEQYF. Here the CDR3 DNA reads TGTGCCGCCAGGAGACAGTCGCGGGAGGAGCAGTACTTC. This chain uses TRBV2 with TRBJ2-7; 7 bases align to TRBD2. Germline trimming cut 11 bases from V and 7 bases from J; bases unmatched to any gene: 14. This CDR3 has 13 residues. CDR1 and CDR2 (germline): SNHLY, FYNNEI.

This clonotype appeared a few times. The chain recombines TRBV7-2 with TRBJ2-7, with 8 nucleotides matching TRBD2. V was clipped by 5 bases and J by 2 bases; unmatched bases: 11. Germline CDR1 and CDR2: SGHTA and FQGNSA. The CDR3 consists of 16 residues. CDR3 sequence reads: CASSLRASGFAYEQYF. CDR3 in DNA: TGTGCCAGCAGCCTTCGGGCTAGCGGGTTTGCCTACGAGCAGTACTTC.

This clonotype was observed a handful of times. The chain carries TRBV6-6 and TRBJ1-1; TRBD1 matches at 7 bases. V dropped 5 bases and J dropped 9; count of bases not matched to a gene: 9. The CDR3 is 13 residues long. Germline values: CDR1 MNHNY, CDR2 SVGAGI (reference sequence). CDR3 in amino acids: CASSPDREKKAFF. As DNA, the CDR3 is TGTGCCAGCAGTCCCGACAGGGAAAAAAAAGCTTTCTTT.

The rearrangement links TRBV7-9 to TRBJ2-2; 11 positions match TRBD2. V shed 6 bases and J 6 bases; nucleotides not matched to a gene: 3. The CDR3 sequence is 14 residues long. From germline, CDR1 is SEHNR and CDR2 FQNEAQ (reference sequence). The CDR3 region has the DNA TGTGCCAGCAGGAGACTAGCGGGGTCCGGGGAGCTGTTTTTT. It is translated as CASRRLAGSGELFF.

CDR3 region: CASSHLAGYNEQFF. The CDR3 DNA reads as TGTGCCAGCAGCCATCTAGCGGGGTACAATGAGCAGTTCTTC. The gene calls are TRBV4-2 and TRBJ2-1; 9 bases map to TRBD2. Germline V lookup: CDR1 LGHNA, CDR2 YNFKEQ. The CDR3 totals 14 residues. Trimming removed 3 bases from V and 4 bases from J; junction bases left unmatched: 1.

The V call is TRBV12-3 or TRBV12-4, the J call TRBJ2-2, with 10 bases fitting TRBD2. J was trimmed by 7 bases and V by 5 bases; bases with no gene match: 7. The CDR3 extends over 15 amino acids. Here the CDR3 DNA reads TGTGCCAGCAGTCCCCAGCGGGGGGGAAACGGGGAGCTGTTTTTT. Protein product: CASSPQRGGNGELFF.